This TCR beta chain was sequenced during a study of blood T cell repertoires in COVID-19. Study as a whole: Spain, Italy and the United States supplied samples that represented acute and convalescent COVID-19. Sample material is recorded as cDNA or gDNA derived from T cells, B-cell-depleted T cells, or PBMCs.

The CDR3 is 13 amino acids. V lost 6 bases, J lost 6 bases, and 3 bases stayed unmatched. Germline CDR1 reads LNHDA; CDR2 reads SQIVND (reference sequence). Patients at the Seattle site were enrolled during active infection and followed longitudinally. Per the authors' pipeline: Amplification of reference gene primers was used by the study to estimate nucleated cell counts. Repertoires were generated with immunoSEQ multiplex PCR, while TCRdb's copy carries only in-frame clones and drops some. V and J calls and clone size follow that table, whereas D and trimming were derived from the DNA. In the table there are 270,000 or so clones, roughly 89% of which are singletons. To note about this clone: Other nucleotide sequences from this sample produce the same CDR3.

The clonotype comes from a woman aged 25 to 39 with COVID-19, enrolled during active disease. The sequenced sample was peripheral blood. The chain is built from TRBV19 and TRBJ1-5; 9 bases map to TRBD1. In DNA, the CDR3 is TGTGCCAGTAGCAGGGGACAGGGTCAGCCCCAGCATTTT. This translates into CASSRGQGQPQHF. Combining the CDR3 with reference TRBV19 and TRBJ1-5 gives the whole variable domain DGGITQSPKYLFRKEGQNVTLSCEQNLNHDAMYWYRQDPGQGLRLIYYSQIVNDFQKGDIAEGYSVSREKKESFPLTVTSAQKNPTAFYLCASSRGQGQPQHFGDGTRLSIL.